Below, 4 T cell receptor beta chains from the same sample are listed, as sequenced in a study of molecular identifiers for immune sequencing clone quantification. TCRdb re-derived calls from the PCR reads in MiXCR, one entry per CDR3 protein. This table holds about 40,000 distinct CDR3 sequences, 20% to 25% found once. Sequencing was done on a sample of naive CD8+ T cells from blood, with Jurkat cell RNA spiked in. Documented subset: FACS-sorted CD8+CD4-CCR7+CD45RA+ naive T cells. These receptor sequences come from a human donor in good health. Some libraries in this study had Jurkat cell RNA spiked in.

This clonotype occurred many times. This chain joins TRBV28 and TRBJ2-3, with D unclear. The CDR3 is 14 residues long. V lost 1 base and J lost 0, with 5 bases in between. Per the germline V gene, CDR1 is MDHEN and CDR2 is SYDVKM. CDR3 in amino acids: CASSLFVSTDTQYF. DNA for the CDR3: TGTGCCAGCAGTTTATTTGTAAGCACAGATACGCAGTATTTT.

At least ten counts were recorded for this clonotype. The rearrangement links TRBV27 to TRBJ2-7; D is possibly TRBD2 (5 bases). Germline V gene data show CDR1 as MNHEY and CDR2 as SMNVEV (reference sequence). This CDR3 region has 13 residues. V was clipped by 3 bases and J by 3 bases, with 9 bases between them. The CDR3 DNA sequence: TGTGCCAGCAGTTTCGGGGTCGGCTACGAGCAGTACTTC. Translated: CASSFGVGYEQYF.

This clonotype was detected many times. This CDR3 reads CASSQETHTSDTQYF. Written as DNA, the CDR3 is TGCGCCAGCAGCCAAGAAACGCATACCTCGGATACGCAGTATTTT. The chain couples TRBV4-1 to TRBJ2-3; D not certain. Germline lookup yields CDR1 MGHRA and CDR2 YSYEKL. The CDR3 runs 15 residues. V was trimmed by 0 bases and J by 6 bases, leaving 13 bases between them.

As regards this clonotype: It may be a read error: a sequence one base away is much more abundant. The chain has TRBV4-3 and TRBJ2-1, with 12 bases identical to TRBD2. The CDR3 consists of 16 residues. The germline V gene encodes CDR1 LGHNA and CDR2 YSLEER. This CDR3 reads CASSTRLAGVYNEQLF. The CDR3 DNA reads as TGCGCCAGCAGCACGAGACTAGCGGGAGTATACAATGAGCAGCTCTTC.